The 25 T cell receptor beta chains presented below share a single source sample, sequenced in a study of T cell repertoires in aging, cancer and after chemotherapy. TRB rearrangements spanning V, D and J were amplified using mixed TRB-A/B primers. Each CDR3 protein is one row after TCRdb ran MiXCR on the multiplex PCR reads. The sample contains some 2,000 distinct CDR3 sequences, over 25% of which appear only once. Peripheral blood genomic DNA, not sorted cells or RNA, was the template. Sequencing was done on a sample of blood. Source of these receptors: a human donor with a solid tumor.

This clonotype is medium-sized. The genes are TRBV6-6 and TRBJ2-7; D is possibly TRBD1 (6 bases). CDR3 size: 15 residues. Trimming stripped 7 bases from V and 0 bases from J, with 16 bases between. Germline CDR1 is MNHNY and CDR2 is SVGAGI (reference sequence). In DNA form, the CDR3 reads TGTGCCAGCAACATGGACAGTACGAGCTCCTACGAGCAGTACTTC. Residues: CASNMDSTSSYEQYF.

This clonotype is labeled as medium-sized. In DNA, the CDR3 is TGTGCCAGCAGCCTACGGGGTCAAGAGACCCAGTACTTC. It is translated as CASSLRGQETQYF. The chain recombines TRBV6-1 with TRBJ2-5; D might be TRBD2 (5 bases). V was shortened by 6 bases and J by 2 bases, with 10 bases between the two germline ends. Germline CDR1 is MNHNS and CDR2 is SASEGT. There are 13 residues in the CDR3.

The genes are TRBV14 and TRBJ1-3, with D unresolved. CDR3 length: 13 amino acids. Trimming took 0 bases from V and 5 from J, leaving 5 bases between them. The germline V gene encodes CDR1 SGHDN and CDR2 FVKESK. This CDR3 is CASSQDNRNTIYF. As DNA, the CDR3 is TGTGCCAGCAGCCAAGATAACCGAAACACCATATATTTT. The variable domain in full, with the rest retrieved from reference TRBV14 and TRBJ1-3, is EAGVTQFPSHSVIEKGQTVTLRCDPISGHDNLYWYRRVMGKEIKFLLHFVKESKQDESGMPNNRFLAERTGGTYSTLKVQPAELEDSGVYFCASSQDNRNTIYFGEGSWLTVV.

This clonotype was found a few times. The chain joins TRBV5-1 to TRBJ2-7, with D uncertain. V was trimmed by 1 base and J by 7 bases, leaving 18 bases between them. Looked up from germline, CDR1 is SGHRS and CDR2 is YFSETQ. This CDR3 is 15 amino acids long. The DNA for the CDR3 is TGCGCCAGCAGCTTGCTTGGCGGAGATCATGCTGAGCAGTACTTC. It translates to CASSLLGGDHAEQYF.

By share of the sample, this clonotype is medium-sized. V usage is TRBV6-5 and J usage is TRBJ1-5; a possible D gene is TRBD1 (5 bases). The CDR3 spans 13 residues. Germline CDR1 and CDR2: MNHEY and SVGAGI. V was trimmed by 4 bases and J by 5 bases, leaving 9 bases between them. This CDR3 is CASSSQGYQPQHF. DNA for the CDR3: TGTGCCAGCAGTTCGCAGGGTTATCAGCCCCAGCATTTT.

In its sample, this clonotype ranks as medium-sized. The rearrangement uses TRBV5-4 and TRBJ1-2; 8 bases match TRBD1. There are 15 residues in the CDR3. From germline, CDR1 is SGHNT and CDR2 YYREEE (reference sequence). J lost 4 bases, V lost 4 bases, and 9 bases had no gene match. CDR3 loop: CASSLDREGGYGYTF. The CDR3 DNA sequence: TGTGCCAGCAGCCTGGACAGGGAGGGAGGCTATGGCTACACCTTC.

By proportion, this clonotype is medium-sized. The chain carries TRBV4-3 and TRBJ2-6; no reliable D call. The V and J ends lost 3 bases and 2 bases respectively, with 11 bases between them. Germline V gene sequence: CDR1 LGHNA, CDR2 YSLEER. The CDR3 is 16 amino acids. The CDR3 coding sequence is TGCGCCAGCAGCCAGGCGTCTATACCTGGGGCCAACGTCCTGACTTTC. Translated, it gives CASSQASIPGANVLTF.

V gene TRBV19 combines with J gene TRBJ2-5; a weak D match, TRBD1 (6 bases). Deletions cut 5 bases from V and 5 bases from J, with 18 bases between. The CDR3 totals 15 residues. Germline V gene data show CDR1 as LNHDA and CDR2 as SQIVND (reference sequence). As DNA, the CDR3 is TGTGCCAGTAGTCTTTCTGGCAGGGGCGCGGAGACCCAGTACTTC. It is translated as CASSLSGRGAETQYF.

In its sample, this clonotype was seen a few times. This chain's CDR3 is CASSPGRDGETQYF. The CDR3 region has the DNA TGCGCCAGCAGCCCGGGGCGGGACGGGGAGACCCAGTACTTC. V usage is TRBV5-1 and J usage is TRBJ2-5; D may be TRBD2 (6 bases). Germline V gene sequence: CDR1 SGHRS, CDR2 YFSETQ. The CDR3 is 14 amino acids. Between the trimmed V and J ends, which lost 4 bases and 5 bases, there was a span of 15 bases. Full variable domain (missing parts from reference TRBV5-1 and TRBJ2-5): KAGVTQTPRYLIKTRGQQVTLSCSPISGHRSVSWYQQTPGQGLQFLFEYFSETQRNKGNFPGRFSGRQFSNSRSEMNVSTLELGDSALYLCASSPGRDGETQYFGPGTRLLVL.

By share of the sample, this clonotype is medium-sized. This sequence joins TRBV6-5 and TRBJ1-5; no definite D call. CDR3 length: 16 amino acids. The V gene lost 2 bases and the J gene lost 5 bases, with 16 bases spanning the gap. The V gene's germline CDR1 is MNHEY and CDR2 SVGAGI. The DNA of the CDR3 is TGTGCCAGCAGTTACGGGGTGGAGCGACGAGATCAGCCCCAGCATTTT. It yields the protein CASSYGVERRDQPQHF.

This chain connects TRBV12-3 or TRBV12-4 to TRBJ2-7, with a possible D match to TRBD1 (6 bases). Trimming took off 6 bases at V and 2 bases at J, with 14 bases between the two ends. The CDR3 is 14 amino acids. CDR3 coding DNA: TGTGCCAGCAGCCGACAGGACTTAACCTACGAGCAGTACTTC. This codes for CASSRQDLTYEQYF.

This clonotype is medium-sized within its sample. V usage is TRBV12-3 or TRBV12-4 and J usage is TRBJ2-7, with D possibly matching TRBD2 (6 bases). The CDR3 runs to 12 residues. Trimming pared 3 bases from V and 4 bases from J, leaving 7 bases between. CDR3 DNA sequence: TGTGCCAGCAGTTTCGGACTATACGAGCAGTACTTC. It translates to CASSFGLYEQYF.

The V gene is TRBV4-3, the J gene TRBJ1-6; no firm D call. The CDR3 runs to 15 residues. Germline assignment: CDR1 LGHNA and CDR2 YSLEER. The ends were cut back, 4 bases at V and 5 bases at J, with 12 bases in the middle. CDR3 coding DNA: TGCGCCAGCAGCCCTGCCGGGAGAAATAATTCACCCCTCCACTTT. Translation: CASSPAGRNNSPLHF.

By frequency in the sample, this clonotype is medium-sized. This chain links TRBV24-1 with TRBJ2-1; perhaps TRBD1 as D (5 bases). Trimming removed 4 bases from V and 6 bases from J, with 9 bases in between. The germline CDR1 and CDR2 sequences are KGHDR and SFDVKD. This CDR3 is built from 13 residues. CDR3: CATSDLQVNEQFF. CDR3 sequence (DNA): TGTGCCACCAGTGACCTACAGGTCAATGAGCAGTTCTTC.

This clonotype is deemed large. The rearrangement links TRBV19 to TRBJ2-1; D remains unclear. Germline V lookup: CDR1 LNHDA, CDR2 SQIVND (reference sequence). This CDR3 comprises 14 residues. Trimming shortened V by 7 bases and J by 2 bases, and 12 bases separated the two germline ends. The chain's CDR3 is CASNYEGPYNEQFF. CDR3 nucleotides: TGTGCCAGTAATTACGAAGGTCCCTACAATGAGCAGTTCTTC.

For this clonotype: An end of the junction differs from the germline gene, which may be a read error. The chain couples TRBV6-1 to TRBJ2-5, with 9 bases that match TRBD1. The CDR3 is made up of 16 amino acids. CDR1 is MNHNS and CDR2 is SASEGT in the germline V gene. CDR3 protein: CASSWTGAQHHETQYF. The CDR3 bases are TGTGCCAGCAGTTGGACAGGGGCCCAACACCATGAGACCCAGTACTTC.

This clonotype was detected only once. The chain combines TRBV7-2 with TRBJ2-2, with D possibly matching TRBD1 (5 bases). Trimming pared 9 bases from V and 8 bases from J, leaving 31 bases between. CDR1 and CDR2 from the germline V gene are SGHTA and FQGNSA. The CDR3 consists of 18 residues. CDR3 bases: TGTGCCAGGAGCCCTCGTTTAGGTACAGGTCCCGTCGGGGGGGAGCTGTTTTTT. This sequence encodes CARSPRLGTGPVGGELFF.

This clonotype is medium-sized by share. The CDR3 spells CSVEAGEAEAFF. Here the CDR3 DNA reads TGCAGCGTTGAGGCCGGGGAGGCTGAAGCTTTCTTT. The chain carries TRBV29-1 and TRBJ1-1; D is unresolved. Germline V CDR1 and CDR2: SQVTM, ANQGSEA. The CDR3 sequence is 12 residues long. V lost 3 bases and J lost 6, with 11 bases in between.

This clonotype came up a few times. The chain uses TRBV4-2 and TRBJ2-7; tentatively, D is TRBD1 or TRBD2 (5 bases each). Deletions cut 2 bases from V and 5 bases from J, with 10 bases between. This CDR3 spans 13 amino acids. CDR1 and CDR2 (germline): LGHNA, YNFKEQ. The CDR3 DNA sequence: TGTGCCAGCAGCCAACCGGGACGGGACGAGCAGTACTTC. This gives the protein CASSQPGRDEQYF.

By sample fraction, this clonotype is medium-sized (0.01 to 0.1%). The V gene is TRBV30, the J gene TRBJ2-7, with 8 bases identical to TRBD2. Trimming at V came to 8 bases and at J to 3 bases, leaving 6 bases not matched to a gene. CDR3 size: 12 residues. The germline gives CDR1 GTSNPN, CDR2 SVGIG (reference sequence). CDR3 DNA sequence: TGTGCCCCACGGGGGGGTGGCTACGAGCAGTACTTC. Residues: CAPRGGGYEQYF.

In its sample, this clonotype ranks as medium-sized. For the CDR3, the DNA is TGTGCCAGCAGACAACGGGACAGGGCCACCGGGGAGCTGTTTTTT. Its protein product is CASRQRDRATGELFF. The chain combines TRBV5-4 with TRBJ2-2, with 9 positions matching TRBD1. Trimming took 5 bases from V and 4 from J; bases not matched to a gene: 6. The CDR3 is 15 amino acids. The germline V gene has CDR1 SGHNT and CDR2 YYREEE (reference sequence). Full variable domain (missing parts from reference TRBV5-4 and TRBJ2-2): ETGVTQSPTHLIKTRGQQVTLRCSSQSGHNTVSWYQQALGQGPQFIFQYYREEENGRGNFPPRFSGLQFPNYSSELNVNALELDDSALYLCASRQRDRATGELFFGEGSRLTVL.

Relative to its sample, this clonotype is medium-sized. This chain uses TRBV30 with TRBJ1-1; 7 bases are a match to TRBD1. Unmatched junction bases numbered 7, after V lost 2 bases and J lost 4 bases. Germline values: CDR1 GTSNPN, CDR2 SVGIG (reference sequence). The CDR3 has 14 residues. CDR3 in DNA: TGTGCCTGGAGTCATCAGGGGGTGGTCACTGAAGCTTTCTTT. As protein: CAWSHQGVVTEAFF.

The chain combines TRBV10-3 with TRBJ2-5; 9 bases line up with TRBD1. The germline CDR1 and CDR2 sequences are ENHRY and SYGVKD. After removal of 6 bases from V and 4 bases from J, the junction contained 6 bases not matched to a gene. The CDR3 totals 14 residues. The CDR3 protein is CAIRETGGIETQYF. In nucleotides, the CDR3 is TGTGCCATCAGAGAAACAGGGGGCATAGAGACCCAGTACTTC.

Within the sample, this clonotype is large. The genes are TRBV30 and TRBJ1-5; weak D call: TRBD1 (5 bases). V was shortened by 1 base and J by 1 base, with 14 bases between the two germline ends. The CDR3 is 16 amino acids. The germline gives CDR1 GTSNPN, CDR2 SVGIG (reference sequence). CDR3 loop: CAWSGQGMLSNQPQHF. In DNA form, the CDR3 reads TGTGCCTGGAGTGGTCAGGGAATGTTGAGCAATCAGCCCCAGCATTTT.

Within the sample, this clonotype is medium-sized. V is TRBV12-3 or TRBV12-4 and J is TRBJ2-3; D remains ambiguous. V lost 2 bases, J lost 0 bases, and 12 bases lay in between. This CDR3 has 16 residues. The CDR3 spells CASSLLRVESTDTQYF. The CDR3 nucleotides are TGTGCCAGCAGTTTATTACGGGTTGAGAGCACAGATACGCAGTATTTT.